The next 30 T cell receptor beta chains were all read from a single sample in a study of beta chain features in type 1 diabetes listed by TCRdb under 2018. Library preparation was by the immunoSEQ multiplex PCR assay. The High Capacity cDNA Reverse Transcription Kit was used to reverse transcribe all of the isolated RNA, meaning that expressed TCRB transcripts were what got sequenced. This is the immuneACCESS table as TCRdb keeps it, with only in-frame sequences that have V and J called. A part of the clones is gone; compared with another copy, unresolved V genes explain less than half, and the rest is unexplained. For this sample the table gives about 410,000 clones, of which about 15% were detected only once. The ten largest make up around 0.035% of the sample. Material: naive CD4+ T cells from blood. This specimen's cell subset or site label, per the study, means: true naive CD4+ T cells. Receptor source: a man aged 25-40 years in good health.

This clone was observed once. The J gene is TRBJ1-2, the V gene TRBV7-8, with a tentative D call TRBD1 (6 bases). The CDR3 sequence is 13 residues long. V gave up 4 bases and J gave up 4 bases, with 10 bases separating them. Germline V gives CDR1 SGHVS, CDR2 FQNEAQ. CDR3 protein: CASSSTDSYGYTF. CDR3 DNA sequence: TGTGCCAGCAGCTCCACGGACAGCTATGGCTACACCTTC.

The table lists this clone with a few counts. The J gene is TRBJ2-7, the V gene TRBV7-9; D assignment may be TRBD1 or TRBD2 (5 bases each). The CDR3 spans 13 residues. Germline lookup yields CDR1 SEHNR and CDR2 FQNEAQ (reference sequence). V was shortened by 5 bases and J by 1 base, with 9 bases between the two germline ends. The CDR3 reads CASSPRESYEQYF. The CDR3 nucleotides read TGTGCCAGCAGCCCCAGGGAGTCCTACGAGCAGTACTTC.

The chain carries TRBV4-3 and TRBJ2-1; 8 positions agree with TRBD2. The V gene end was trimmed by 0 bases and the J gene end by 8 bases; junction bases not matched to a gene: 6. Germline CDR1 is LGHNA and CDR2 is YSLEER. The CDR3 spans 15 residues. In nucleotides, the CDR3 is TGCGCCAGCAGCCAAGAAGCGGGGGTCCCATATGAGCAGTTCTTC. Protein product: CASSQEAGVPYEQFF.

The V and J genes are TRBV19 and TRBJ2-4; no clear D. The CDR3 covers 15 residues. From germline, CDR1 is LNHDA and CDR2 SQIVND (reference sequence). V was clipped by 0 bases and J by 5 bases, with 11 bases between them. The CDR3 DNA follows: TGTGCCAGTAGTATAGAAGTATGGGGTCAAAACATTCAGTACTTC. Translated, it gives CASSIEVWGQNIQYF.

The genes are TRBV6-1 and TRBJ2-7; D is undetermined. Trimming took 6 bases from V and 2 from J, leaving 17 bases between them. The germline V gene encodes CDR1 MNHNS and CDR2 SASEGT. The CDR3 contains 15 residues. The CDR3 nucleotides are TGTGCCAGCAGGGGGTCGTTTCCCACGCCCTACGAGCAGTACGTC. Protein product: CASRGSFPTPYEQYV.

The chain is built from TRBV4-1 and TRBJ1-3, with no clear D. This CDR3 is built from 13 residues. From germline, CDR1 is MGHRA and CDR2 YSYEKL. V lost 1 base, J lost 1 base, and 2 bases lay in between. The CDR3 is CASSQVSGNTIYF. CDR3 coding DNA: TGCGCCAGCAGCCAAGTTTCTGGAAACACCATATATTTT.

The chain recombines TRBV9 with TRBJ2-1; D gene unclear. This CDR3 comprises 15 residues. The germline V gene has CDR1 SGDLS and CDR2 YYNGEE. V was pared by 2 bases and J by 0 bases, with 9 bases between. The CDR3 coding sequence is TGTGCCAGCAGCGTTGCTGGTAACTCCTACAATGAGCAGTTCTTC. This sequence encodes CASSVAGNSYNEQFF.

A remark on this clone: The DNA is omitted, as the CDR3 cannot be located on it reliably, and the CDR3 follows TCRdb's listing. CDR3: CSVAFGTARQETRYF. This chain connects TRBV29-1 to TRBJ2-5; the table's D gene call, TRBD1, was not cross checked with the DNA. The CDR3 sequence runs 15 residues, both termini included. Germline CDR1 and CDR2: SQVTM and ANQGSEA.

The chain uses TRBV9 and TRBJ2-1, with D unclear. V lost 2 bases, J lost 5 bases, and 8 bases lay in between. The length of the CDR3 is 13 residues. Per the germline V gene, CDR1 is SGDLS and CDR2 is YYNGEE. The CDR3 DNA is TGTGCCAGCAGCGTCAGGCGGAACAATGAGCAGTTCTTC. Its translation is CASSVRRNNEQFF.

This clone was counted many times. CDR3 coding DNA: TGTGCCAGCAGTTCATCCCCGACAGGGAGGAATGAGCAGTTCTTC. It specifies CASSSSPTGRNEQFF. The rearrangement joins TRBV27 to TRBJ2-1; D is possibly TRBD1 (7 bases). In germline, CDR1 is MNHEY, CDR2 SMNVEV (reference sequence). The CDR3 is 15 amino acids. V was shortened by 4 bases and J by 7 bases, with 17 bases between the two germline ends.

In its sample, this clone was seen a few times. J is TRBJ2-2 and V is TRBV25-1; tentatively, D is TRBD1 (6 bases). CDR3 length equals 12 residues. Trimming pared 5 bases from V and 14 bases from J, leaving 15 bases between. Germline V gives CDR1 MGHDK, CDR2 SYGVNS. DNA of the CDR3: TGTGCCAGCAGTATGGTGGGACAAGTCCTGTTTTTT. It specifies CASSMVGQVLFF.

The chain couples TRBV7-8 to TRBJ1-5; D is unresolved. V lost 2 bases and J lost 1, with 6 bases in between. The CDR3 is 14 residues long. Germline-derived CDR1 and CDR2 are SGHVS and FQNEAQ. CDR3 bases: TGTGCCAGCAGCTTACCCGCGAGCAATCAGCCCCAGCATTTT. Translating it yields CASSLPASNQPQHF.

The rearrangement links TRBV7-9 to TRBJ2-3, with D unclear. Germline V lookup: CDR1 SEHNR, CDR2 FQNEAQ (reference sequence). CDR3 length equals 14 residues. V lost 2 bases and J 4 bases, leaving 10 bases between the germline ends. This CDR3 reads CASSLNPIADTQYF. In DNA form, the CDR3 reads TGTGCCAGCAGCTTAAACCCGATAGCAGATACGCAGTATTTT.

This clone was seen a few times. The chain is built from TRBV27 and TRBJ1-2; D is perhaps TRBD1 (5 bases). The length of the CDR3 is 13 residues. Trimming shortened V by 6 bases and J by 8 bases, and 16 bases separated the two germline ends. CDR1 is MNHEY and CDR2 is SMNVEV in the germline V gene (reference sequence). The CDR3 nucleotides read TGTGCCAGCAGCTCACAGGTGCCATGGGGCTACACCTTC. The encoded protein is CASSSQVPWGYTF.

The chain couples TRBV7-2 to TRBJ2-7, with D uncertain. The V gene's germline CDR1 is SGHTA and CDR2 FQGNSA. The CDR3 has 15 residues. The germline V and J ends were trimmed by 5 bases and 1 base, with 15 bases remaining between them. DNA of the CDR3: TGTGCCAGCAGCCCCTTGGCAGCTTCATCCTACGAGCAGTACTTC. As protein: CASSPLAASSYEQYF.

This rearrangement joins TRBV9 to TRBJ1-3; 7 bases agree with TRBD1. Germline CDR1 is SGDLS and CDR2 is YYNGEE. The CDR3 totals 16 residues. With V trimmed by 4 bases and J by 1 base, 8 bases remained unmatched. The CDR3 region is CASSLMGQISGNTIYF. The CDR3 nucleotides read TGTGCCAGCAGCTTAATGGGACAGATATCTGGAAACACCATATATTTT. The full variable domain, its missing parts supplied by reference TRBV9 and TRBJ1-3, is DSGVTQTPKHLITATGQRVTLRCSPRSGDLSVYWYQQSLDQGLQFLIQYYNGEERAKGNILERFSAQQFPDLHSELNLSSLELGDSALYFCASSLMGQISGNTIYFGEGSWLTVV.

This clone showed up just a few times. V usage is TRBV30 and J usage is TRBJ1-2; D is undetermined. Trimming took 0 bases from V and 1 from J, leaving 6 bases between them. Germline CDR1 GTSNPN, CDR2 SVGIG (reference sequence). There are 13 residues in the CDR3. CDR3 protein: CAWSVHDNYGYTF. The CDR3 DNA reads TGTGCCTGGAGTGTTCATGATAACTATGGCTACACCTTC.

This clone showed up just a few times. The chain uses TRBV4-3 and TRBJ2-3, with a possible D match to TRBD2 (5 bases). V was cut by 5 bases and J by 4 bases, with 22 bases left in between. From germline, CDR1 is LGHNA and CDR2 YSLEER. This CDR3 region has 17 residues. The CDR3 loop is CASSDARTSSYADTQYF. DNA of the CDR3: TGCGCCAGCAGCGACGCACGGACTTCCTCATATGCAGATACGCAGTATTTT.

The rearrangement joins TRBV9 to TRBJ2-1, with D perhaps matching TRBD1 or TRBD2 (5 bases each). In germline, CDR1 is SGDLS, CDR2 YYNGEE. There are 14 residues in the CDR3. The V gene lost 3 bases and the J gene lost 3 bases, with 10 bases spanning the gap. CDR3 residues: CASSEGTHYNEQFF. CDR3 in DNA: TGTGCCAGCAGCGAGGGGACCCACTACAATGAGCAGTTCTTC.

This chain links TRBV30 with TRBJ1-5, with D hard to call. The germline V gene encodes CDR1 GTSNPN and CDR2 SVGIG (reference sequence). Trimming removed 0 bases from V and 7 bases from J, with 7 bases in between. CDR3 length equals 12 residues. The CDR3 region has the DNA TGTGCCTGGAGTGTCAGGAAACAGCCCCAGCATTTT. Protein: CAWSVRKQPQHF.

This clone was recorded a few times. The chain recombines TRBV7-2 with TRBJ1-5; weak D call: TRBD1 (5 bases). Deletions cut 6 bases from V and 3 bases from J, with 12 bases between. Germline loops: CDR1 SGHTA, CDR2 FQGNSA. The CDR3 extends over 14 amino acids. The CDR3 coding sequence is TGTGCCAGCAGTCCCGACAGTTCCAATCAGCCCCAGCATTTT. It encodes CASSPDSSNQPQHF.

This chain connects TRBV6-5 to TRBJ2-7; D not certain. V lost 5 bases and J 3 bases, leaving 5 bases between the germline ends. This CDR3 has 11 amino acids. CDR1 is MNHEY and CDR2 is SVGAGI in the germline V gene. The CDR3 region has the DNA TGTGCCAGCAGTCTGATCTACGAGCAGTACTTC. This sequence encodes CASSLIYEQYF.

This clone has only a few counts. This chain links TRBV29-1 with TRBJ2-2; 8 nucleotides line up with TRBD1. The V segment lost 1 base and the J segment 3 bases; nucleotides outside the gene matches: 7. Germline assignment: CDR1 SQVTM and CDR2 ANQGSEA. This CDR3 is 16 amino acids long. CDR3 nucleotide sequence: TGCAGCGTTGAAGTATTTGAACAGGGGGACACCGGGGAGCTGTTTTTT. Its protein product is CSVEVFEQGDTGELFF.

In this sample, this clone turned up a few times. The chain has TRBV5-1 and TRBJ2-5, with 10 bases that match TRBD2. With 0 bases clipped from V and 5 bases from J, the junction kept 10 bases outside the gene matches. The CDR3 extends over 17 amino acids. The germline V gene has CDR1 SGHRS and CDR2 YFSETQ. Here the CDR3 DNA reads TGCGCCAGCAGCTTGGTGGCTAGCGGGGGCGAAGGGGAGACCCAGTACTTC. This gives the protein CASSLVASGGEGETQYF.

The chain links TRBV7-2 to TRBJ1-1; maybe TRBD1 (5 bases). Germline assignment: CDR1 SGHTA and CDR2 FQGNSA. Trimming pared 2 bases from V and 0 bases from J, leaving 10 bases between. This CDR3 comprises 15 residues. The CDR3 loop reads CASSLRGVLNTEAFF. DNA for the CDR3: TGTGCCAGCAGCTTACGAGGGGTCTTGAACACTGAAGCTTTCTTT.

This clone came up a few times. The V call is TRBV9, the J call TRBJ2-1, with 8 bases aligning to TRBD2. CDR1 SGDLS and CDR2 YYNGEE come from the germline V gene. After removal of 0 bases from V and 5 bases from J, the junction contained 7 bases not matched to a gene. The CDR3 is 16 residues long. The CDR3, as DNA: TGTGCCAGCAGCGTAGGGCCGGGAGGGCCCCACAATGAGCAGTTCTTC. Translation gives CASSVGPGGPHNEQFF.

The chain has TRBV5-4 and TRBJ1-1; D perhaps matches TRBD1 (6 bases). Trimming pared 5 bases from V and 2 bases from J, leaving 13 bases between. Germline loops: CDR1 SGHNT, CDR2 YYREEE (reference sequence). The CDR3 consists of 14 residues. The CDR3 loop reads CASSQRGKNTEAFF. In DNA, the CDR3 is TGTGCCAGCAGTCAGAGGGGGAAAAACACTGAAGCTTTCTTT.

The rearrangement uses TRBV5-4 and TRBJ1-1; 8 bases line up with TRBD1. This CDR3 has 15 residues. The germline V gene encodes CDR1 SGHNT and CDR2 YYREEE (reference sequence). Trimming took 3 bases from V and 5 from J; bases not matched to a gene: 9. The CDR3 bases are TGTGCCAGCAGCTACGGACAGGGTCGGGAAACTGAAGCTTTCTTT. Its protein is CASSYGQGRETEAFF.

With respect to this clone: This specimen includes other DNA sequences encoding the same CDR3. The V and J genes are TRBV7-2 and TRBJ2-4, with a possible D match to TRBD2 (5 bases). The germline V and J ends were trimmed by 2 bases and 0 bases, with 8 bases remaining between them. Germline V lookup: CDR1 SGHTA, CDR2 FQGNSA. This CDR3 spans 15 amino acids. CDR3 bases: TGTGCCAGCAGCTTATCGGGGTTAGCCAAAAACATTCAGTACTTC. Translation: CASSLSGLAKNIQYF.

V and J are TRBV6-5 and TRBJ2-3; D ambiguous. The CDR3 contains 14 residues. The V end lost 2 bases, the J end lost 6 bases, and 12 bases lay between the germline ends. Per germline, CDR1 MNHEY and CDR2 SVGAGI. CDR3 sequence reads: CASSYRRSSDTQYF. The CDR3 DNA sequence: TGTGCCAGCAGTTACCGACGTTCCTCCGATACGCAGTATTTT.